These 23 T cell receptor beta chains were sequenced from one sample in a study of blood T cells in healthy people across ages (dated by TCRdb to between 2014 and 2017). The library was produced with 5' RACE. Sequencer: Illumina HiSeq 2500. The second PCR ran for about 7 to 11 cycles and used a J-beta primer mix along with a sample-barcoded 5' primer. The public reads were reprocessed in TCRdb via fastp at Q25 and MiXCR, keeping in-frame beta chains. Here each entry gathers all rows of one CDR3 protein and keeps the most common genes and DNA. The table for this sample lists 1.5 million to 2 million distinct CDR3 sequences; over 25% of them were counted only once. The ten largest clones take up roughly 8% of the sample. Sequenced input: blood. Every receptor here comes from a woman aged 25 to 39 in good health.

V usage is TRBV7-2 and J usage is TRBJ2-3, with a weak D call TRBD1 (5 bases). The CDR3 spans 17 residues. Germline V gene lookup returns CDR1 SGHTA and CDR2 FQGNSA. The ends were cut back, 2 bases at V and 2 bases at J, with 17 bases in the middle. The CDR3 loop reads CASSLLNSGAVTDTQYF. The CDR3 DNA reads TGTGCCAGCAGCTTACTTAATTCTGGGGCCGTCACAGATACGCAGTATTTT.

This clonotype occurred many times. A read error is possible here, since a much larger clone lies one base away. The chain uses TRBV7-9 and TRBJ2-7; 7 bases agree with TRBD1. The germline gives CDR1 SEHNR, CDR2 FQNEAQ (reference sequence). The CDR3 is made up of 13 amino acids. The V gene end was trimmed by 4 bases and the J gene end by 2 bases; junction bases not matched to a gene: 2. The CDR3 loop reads CASSWDSTYEQYF. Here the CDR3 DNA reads TGTGCCAGCAGCTGGGACAGTACCTACGAGCAGTACTTC.

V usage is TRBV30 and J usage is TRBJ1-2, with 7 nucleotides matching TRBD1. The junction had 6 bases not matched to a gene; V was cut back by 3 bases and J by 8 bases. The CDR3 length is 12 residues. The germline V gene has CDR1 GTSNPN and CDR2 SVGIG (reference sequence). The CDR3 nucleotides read TGTGCCTGGAGCGACAGGGAACAGGGCTACACCTTC. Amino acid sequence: CAWSDREQGYTF.

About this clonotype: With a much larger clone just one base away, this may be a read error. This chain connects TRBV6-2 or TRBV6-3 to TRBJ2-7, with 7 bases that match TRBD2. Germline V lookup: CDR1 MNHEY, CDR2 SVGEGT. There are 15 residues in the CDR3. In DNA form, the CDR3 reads TGTGCCTGCAGTTACCTCGGCGGGAGAGAGTACGAGCAGTACTTC. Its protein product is CACSYLGGREYEQYF.

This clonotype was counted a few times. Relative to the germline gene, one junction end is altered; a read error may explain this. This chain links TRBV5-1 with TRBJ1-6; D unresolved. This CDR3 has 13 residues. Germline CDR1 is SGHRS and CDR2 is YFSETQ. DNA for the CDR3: TGCGCCAGCACCTTGGATCGGGATTCACCCCTCCACTTT. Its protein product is CASTLDRDSPLHF.

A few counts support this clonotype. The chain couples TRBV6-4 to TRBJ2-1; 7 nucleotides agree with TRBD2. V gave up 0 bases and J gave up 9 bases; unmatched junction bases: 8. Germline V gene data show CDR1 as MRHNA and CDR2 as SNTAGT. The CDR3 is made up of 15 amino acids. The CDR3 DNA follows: TGTGCCAGCAGTGACTCAAGACTAGCACCGGGTGAGCAGTTCTTC. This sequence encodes CASSDSRLAPGEQFF.

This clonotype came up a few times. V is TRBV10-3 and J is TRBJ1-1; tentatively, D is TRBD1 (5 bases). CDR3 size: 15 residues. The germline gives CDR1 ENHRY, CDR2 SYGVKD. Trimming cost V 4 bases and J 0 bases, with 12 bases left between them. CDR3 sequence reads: CAISAEQVMNTEAFF. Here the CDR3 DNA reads TGTGCCATCAGTGCCGAACAGGTGATGAACACTGAAGCTTTCTTT.

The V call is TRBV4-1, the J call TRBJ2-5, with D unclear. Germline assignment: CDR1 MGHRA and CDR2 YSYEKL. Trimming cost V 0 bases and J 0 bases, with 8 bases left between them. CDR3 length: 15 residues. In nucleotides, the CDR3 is TGCGCCAGCAGCCAAGATTCCGTGTACCAAGAGACCCAGTACTTC. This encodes CASSQDSVYQETQYF.

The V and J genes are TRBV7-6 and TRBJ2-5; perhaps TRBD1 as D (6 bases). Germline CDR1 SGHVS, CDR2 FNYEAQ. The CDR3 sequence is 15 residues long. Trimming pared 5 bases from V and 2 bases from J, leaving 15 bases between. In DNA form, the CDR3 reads TGTGCCAGCAGCCCAGGACAGACCATACAAGAGACCCAGTACTTC. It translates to CASSPGQTIQETQYF.

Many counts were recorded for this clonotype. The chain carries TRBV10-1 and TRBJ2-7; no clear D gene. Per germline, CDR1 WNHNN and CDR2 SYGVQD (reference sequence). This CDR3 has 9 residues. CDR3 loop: CGKSYEQYF. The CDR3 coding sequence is TGCGGAAAGTCCTACGAGCAGTACTTC.

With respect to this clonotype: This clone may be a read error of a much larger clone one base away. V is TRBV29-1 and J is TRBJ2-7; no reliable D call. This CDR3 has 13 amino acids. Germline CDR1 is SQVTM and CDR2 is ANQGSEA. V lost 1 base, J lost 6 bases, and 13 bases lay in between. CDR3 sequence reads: CSVEGSDNCEQYF. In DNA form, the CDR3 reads TGCAGCGTTGAAGGGAGTGACAACTGCGAGCAGTACTTC.

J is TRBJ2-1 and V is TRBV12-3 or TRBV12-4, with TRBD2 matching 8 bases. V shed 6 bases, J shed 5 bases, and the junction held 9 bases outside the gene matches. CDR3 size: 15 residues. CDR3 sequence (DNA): TGTGCCAGCAGCATTATAGCGGGGAGTAACAATGAGCAGTTCTTC. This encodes CASSIIAGSNNEQFF.

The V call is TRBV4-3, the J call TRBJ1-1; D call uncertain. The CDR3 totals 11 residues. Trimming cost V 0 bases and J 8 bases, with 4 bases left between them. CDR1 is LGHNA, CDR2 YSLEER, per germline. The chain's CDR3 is CASSQDQEAFF. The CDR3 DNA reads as TGCGCCAGCAGCCAAGATCAGGAAGCTTTCTTT.

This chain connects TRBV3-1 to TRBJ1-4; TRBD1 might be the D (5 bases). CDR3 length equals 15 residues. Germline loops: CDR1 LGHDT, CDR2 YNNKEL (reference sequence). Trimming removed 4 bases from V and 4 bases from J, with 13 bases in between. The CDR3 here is CASSPPVGVNEKLFF. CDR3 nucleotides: TGTGCCAGCAGCCCCCCCGTGGGGGTTAATGAAAAACTGTTTTTT. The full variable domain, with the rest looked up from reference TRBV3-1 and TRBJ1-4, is DTAVSQTPKYLVTQMGNDKSIKCEQNLGHDTMYWYKQDSKKFLKIMFSYNNKELIINETVPNRFSPKSPDKAHLNLHINSLELGDSAVYFCASSPPVGVNEKLFFGSGTQLSVL.

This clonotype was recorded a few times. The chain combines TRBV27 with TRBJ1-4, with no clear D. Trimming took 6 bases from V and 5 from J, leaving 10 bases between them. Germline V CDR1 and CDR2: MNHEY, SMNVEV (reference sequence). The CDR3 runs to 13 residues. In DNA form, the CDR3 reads TGTGCCAGCAGATCGGTTGAGAATGAAAAACTGTTTTTT. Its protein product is CASRSVENEKLFF.

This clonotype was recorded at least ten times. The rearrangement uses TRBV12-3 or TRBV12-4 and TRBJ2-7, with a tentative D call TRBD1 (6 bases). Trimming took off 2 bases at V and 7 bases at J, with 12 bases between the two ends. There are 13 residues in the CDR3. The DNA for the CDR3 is TGTGCCAGCAGTTTATTCAGGGGCTGGGAGCAGTACTTC. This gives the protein CASSLFRGWEQYF.

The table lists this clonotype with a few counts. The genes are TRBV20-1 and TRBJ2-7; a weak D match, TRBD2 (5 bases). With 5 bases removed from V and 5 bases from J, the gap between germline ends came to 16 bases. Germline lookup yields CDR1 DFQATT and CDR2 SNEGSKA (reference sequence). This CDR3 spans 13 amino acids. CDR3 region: CSAGDPGGNEQYF. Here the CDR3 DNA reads TGCAGTGCTGGTGACCCTGGAGGCAACGAGCAGTACTTC.

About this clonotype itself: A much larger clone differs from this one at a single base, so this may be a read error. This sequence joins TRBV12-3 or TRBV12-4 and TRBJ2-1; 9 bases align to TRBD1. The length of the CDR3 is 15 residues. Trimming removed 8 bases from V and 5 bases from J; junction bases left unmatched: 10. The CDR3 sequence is CASCPTGGAHNEQFF. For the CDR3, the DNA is TGTGCCAGCTGTCCTACAGGGGGCGCCCACAATGAGCAGTTCTTC.

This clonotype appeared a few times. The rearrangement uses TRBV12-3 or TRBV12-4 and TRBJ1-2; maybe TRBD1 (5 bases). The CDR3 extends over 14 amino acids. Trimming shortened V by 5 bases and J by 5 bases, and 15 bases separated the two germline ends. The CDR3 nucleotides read TGTGCCAGCAGTCCCTCTAACCAGGGATATGGCTACACCTTC. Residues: CASSPSNQGYGYTF.

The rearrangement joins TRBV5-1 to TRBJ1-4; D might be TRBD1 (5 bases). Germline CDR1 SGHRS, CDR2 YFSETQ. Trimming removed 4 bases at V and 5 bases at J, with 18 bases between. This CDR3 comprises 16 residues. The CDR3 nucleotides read TGCGCCAGCAGCCTTCGAGGCAGGGAACCGAATGAAAAACTGTTTTTT. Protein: CASSLRGREPNEKLFF.

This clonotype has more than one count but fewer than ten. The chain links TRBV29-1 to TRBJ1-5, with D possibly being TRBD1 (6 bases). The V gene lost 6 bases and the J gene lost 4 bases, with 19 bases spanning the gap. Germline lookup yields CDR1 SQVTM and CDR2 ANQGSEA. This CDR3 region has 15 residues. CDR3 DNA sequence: TGCAGCGTCGGGGTGGGGGGGGGCGCAAATCAGCCCCAGCATTTT. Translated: CSVGVGGGANQPQHF.

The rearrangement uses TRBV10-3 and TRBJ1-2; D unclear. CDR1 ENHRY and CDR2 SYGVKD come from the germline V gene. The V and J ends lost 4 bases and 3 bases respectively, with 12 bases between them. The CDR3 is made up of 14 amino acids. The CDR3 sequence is CAISGQSGDYGYTF. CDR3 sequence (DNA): TGTGCCATCAGTGGACAATCTGGGGACTATGGCTACACCTTC.

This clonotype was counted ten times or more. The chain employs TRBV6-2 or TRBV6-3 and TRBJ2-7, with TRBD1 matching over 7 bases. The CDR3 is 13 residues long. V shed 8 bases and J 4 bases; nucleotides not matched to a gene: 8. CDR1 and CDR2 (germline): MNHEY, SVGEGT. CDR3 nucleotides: TGTGCCAGCGCCGGACAGGCCGGGTACGAGCAGTACTTC. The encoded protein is CASAGQAGYEQYF.